Each of the 29 T cell receptor beta chains below was sequenced from the same sample in a study of blood T cell repertoires in COVID-19. Only in-frame clones appear in the TCRdb table, and some are missing; sequencing was by immunoSEQ multiplex PCR. The sample includes 110,000 or so clones, roughly four fifths of them seen just once. Sequencing was performed on peripheral blood. The receptor source for this set is a woman aged 70-85 years with acute or convalescent COVID-19.

In its sample, this clone was seen a few times. The rearrangement links TRBV30 to TRBJ1-4; 8 bases fit TRBD1. The CDR3 covers 14 residues. Germline assignment: CDR1 GTSNPN and CDR2 SVGIG (reference sequence). Losses at the gene ends were 2 bases for V and 5 bases for J; bases not matched to a gene: 4. Here the CDR3 DNA reads TGTGCCTGGAGTACCGGGACAGGAAATGAAAAACTGTTTTTT. It is translated as CAWSTGTGNEKLFF.

The V and J genes are TRBV7-9 and TRBJ2-5, with 10 bases lining up with TRBD1. The CDR3 is made up of 16 amino acids. Germline assignment: CDR1 SEHNR and CDR2 FQNEAQ (reference sequence). After removal of 2 bases from V and 5 bases from J, the junction contained 8 bases not matched to a gene. CDR3 in amino acids: CASSLLGTGARETQYF. The CDR3 DNA is TGTGCCAGCAGCTTATTGGGGACAGGGGCGAGGGAGACCCAGTACTTC.

The V call is TRBV11-2, the J call TRBJ2-2; 12 bases are a match to TRBD2. In germline, CDR1 is SGHAT, CDR2 FQNNGV. The CDR3 loop spans 17 amino acids. With V trimmed by 1 base and J by 4 bases, 4 bases remained unmatched. The chain's CDR3 is CASSLGLAGVGTGELFF. In DNA form, the CDR3 reads TGTGCCAGCAGCTTAGGACTAGCGGGAGTGGGCACCGGGGAGCTGTTTTTT.

This clone has just one count. The V call is TRBV5-4, the J call TRBJ1-3; D ambiguous. V was shortened by 0 bases and J by 0 bases, with 4 bases between the two germline ends. Germline V lookup: CDR1 SGHNT, CDR2 YYREEE (reference sequence). The CDR3 is 14 amino acids. In DNA, the CDR3 is TGTGCCAGCAGCTTGGAGAGCTCTGGAAACACCATATATTTT. It is translated as CASSLESSGNTIYF.

V and J are TRBV19 and TRBJ2-7; 9 bases match TRBD1. The germline V gene has CDR1 LNHDA and CDR2 SQIVND (reference sequence). CDR3 size: 20 residues. Trimming took 2 bases from V and 2 from J; bases not matched to a gene: 19. The CDR3 DNA reads as TGTGCCAGTAGTATACCACCCGGGACAGGGCCGAGTTCGCCCCCCTACGAGCAGTACTTC. Translating gives CASSIPPGTGPSSPPYEQYF.

The chain links TRBV6-5 to TRBJ1-6, with 7 bases fitting TRBD1. CDR3 length: 15 residues. The junction had 5 bases not matched to a gene; V was cut back by 6 bases and J by 3 bases. The germline V gene encodes CDR1 MNHEY and CDR2 SVGAGI. CDR3 DNA sequence: TGTGCCAGCAGGACCGACAGGGTCTATAATTCACCCCTCCACTTT. Translating it yields CASRTDRVYNSPLHF.

This chain connects TRBV5-1 to TRBJ2-5, with 9 bases fitting TRBD1. From germline, CDR1 is SGHRS and CDR2 YFSETQ. The CDR3 length is 16 residues. Germline trimming cut 3 bases from V and 3 bases from J; bases unmatched to any gene: 9. The CDR3 protein is CASSSLGGTGKETQYF. The CDR3, as DNA: TGCGCCAGCAGCTCCTTGGGAGGGACAGGGAAAGAGACCCAGTACTTC.

The rearrangement links TRBV6-5 to TRBJ2-7; D remains unclear. CDR3 length: 13 residues. Germline V gene lookup returns CDR1 MNHEY and CDR2 SVGAGI. CDR3 loop: CASSDSSSYEQYV. The DNA for the CDR3 is TGTGCCAGCAGTGACTCCAGCTCCTACGAGCAGTACGTC.

This chain joins TRBV7-9 and TRBJ2-3, with D tentatively TRBD1 (6 bases). V was clipped by 4 bases and J by 0 bases, with 8 bases between them. CDR1 is SEHNR and CDR2 is FQNEAQ in the germline V gene (reference sequence). The CDR3 is 14 amino acids. DNA of the CDR3: TGTGCCAGCAGCTCCGGGACAAGCACAGATACGCAGTATTTT. Residues: CASSSGTSTDTQYF.

This clone was found a few times. V is TRBV9 and J is TRBJ1-2; the match to TRBD1 covers 7 bases. The V gene end was trimmed by 4 bases and the J gene end by 3 bases; junction bases not matched to a gene: 6. This CDR3 comprises 14 residues. Germline-derived CDR1 and CDR2 are SGDLS and YYNGEE. The CDR3 sequence: CASSQTGDDYGYTF. For the CDR3, the DNA is TGTGCCAGCAGCCAAACAGGGGATGACTATGGCTACACCTTC. Using reference TRBV9 and TRBJ1-2 for the parts outside the CDR3, the full variable domain is DSGVTQTPKHLITATGQRVTLRCSPRSGDLSVYWYQQSLDQGLQFLIQYYNGEERAKGNILERFSAQQFPDLHSELNLSSLELGDSALYFCASSQTGDDYGYTFGSGTRLTVV.

This clone was observed a handful of times. CDR3 residues: CATHRQPLNTEAFF. In DNA, the CDR3 is TGTGCCACCCACCGACAGCCGTTGAACACTGAAGCTTTCTTT. The chain employs TRBV28 and TRBJ1-1, with D possibly TRBD1 on 5 matching bases. The germline V gene encodes CDR1 MDHEN and CDR2 SYDVKM. V shed 10 bases and J shed 0 bases, with 15 bases lying between them. This CDR3 has 14 amino acids.

The chain uses TRBV7-2 and TRBJ1-5, with D tentatively TRBD1 (5 bases). This CDR3 comprises 16 residues. From germline, CDR1 is SGHTA and CDR2 FQGNSA. V lost 1 base, J lost 0 bases, and 10 bases lay in between. The CDR3 bases are TGTGCCAGCAGCTTAGAACAGGCCACTAGCAATCAGCCCCAGCATTTT. The encoded protein is CASSLEQATSNQPQHF. Full variable domain (missing parts from reference TRBV7-2 and TRBJ1-5): GAGVSQSPSNKVTEKGKDVELRCDPISGHTALYWYRQSLGQGLEFLIYFQGNSAPDKSGLPSDRFSAERTGGSVSTLTIQRTQQEDSAVYLCASSLEQATSNQPQHFGDGTRLSIL.

This rearrangement joins TRBV14 to TRBJ2-2; D may be TRBD1 (5 bases). Trimming left V 4 bases short and J 4 bases short, with 19 bases between. This CDR3 is built from 17 residues. The germline gives CDR1 SGHDN, CDR2 FVKESK. The CDR3 reads CASSLNRADRGTGELFF. Written as DNA, the CDR3 is TGTGCCAGCAGCCTAAACCGTGCAGACAGAGGCACCGGGGAGCTGTTTTTT. The whole variable domain, filled in from reference TRBV14 and TRBJ2-2, reads EAGVTQFPSHSVIEKGQTVTLRCDPISGHDNLYWYRRVMGKEIKFLLHFVKESKQDESGMPNNRFLAERTGGTYSTLKVQPAELEDSGVYFCASSLNRADRGTGELFFGEGSRLTVL.

This clone has just a few counts. The chain employs TRBV18 and TRBJ2-1; TRBD2 aligns across 8 bases. The trim removed 0 bases at V and 0 bases at J, leaving 10 bases unmatched. Per the germline V gene, CDR1 is KGHSH and CDR2 is LQKENI. This CDR3 is built from 19 residues. The DNA for the CDR3 is TGTGCCAGCTCACCACCGTTAGCGGGACTGAGAAGCTCCTACAATGAGCAGTTCTTC. Translating it yields CASSPPLAGLRSSYNEQFF.

V usage is TRBV7-2 and J usage is TRBJ2-3, with a possible D match to TRBD1 (6 bases). The CDR3 sequence is 16 residues long. V dropped 2 bases and J dropped 2 bases, with 14 bases sitting between them. The germline gives CDR1 SGHTA, CDR2 FQGNSA. DNA of the CDR3: TGTGCCAGCAGCTTAAGGCAGGGGCCCGTCACAGATACGCAGTATTTT. Translated: CASSLRQGPVTDTQYF. The whole variable domain, filled in from reference TRBV7-2 and TRBJ2-3, reads GAGVSQSPSNKVTEKGKDVELRCDPISGHTALYWYRQSLGQGLEFLIYFQGNSAPDKSGLPSDRFSAERTGGSVSTLTIQRTQQEDSAVYLCASSLRQGPVTDTQYFGPGTRLTVL.

Concerning this clone: The identical CDR3 is also encoded by other nucleotide sequences in the sample. CDR3 nucleotide sequence: TGCGCCAGCAGCTTGGAGGCGGGGGGCTATGGCTACACCTTC. It translates to CASSLEAGGYGYTF. The chain combines TRBV5-1 with TRBJ1-2, with a tentative D call TRBD1 (5 bases). The CDR3 contains 14 residues. Trimming cost V 0 bases and J 4 bases, with 10 bases left between them. Germline assignment: CDR1 SGHRS and CDR2 YFSETQ.

V gene TRBV7-2 combines with J gene TRBJ2-5; TRBD1 agrees at 7 bases. V lost 4 bases and J lost 6; bases outside the gene matches: 8. This CDR3 is built from 14 residues. The V gene's germline CDR1 is SGHTA and CDR2 FQGNSA. CDR3 sequence reads: CASSSPRTGKTQYF. DNA for the CDR3: TGTGCCAGCAGCTCCCCCCGGACAGGAAAGACCCAGTACTTC.

The chain recombines TRBV5-6 with TRBJ2-5; 10 nucleotides line up with TRBD2. CDR3 length: 13 amino acids. The germline V gene has CDR1 SGHDT and CDR2 YYEEEE. The V segment lost 4 bases and the J segment 12 bases; nucleotides outside the gene matches: 9. CDR3 loop: CASSGELAGSEYF. The DNA of the CDR3 is TGTGCCAGCAGCGGAGAACTAGCGGGGAGCGAGTACTTC.

The chain couples TRBV5-1 to TRBJ2-4; 8 bases agree with TRBD1. This CDR3 region has 15 residues. Germline V CDR1 and CDR2: SGHRS, YFSETQ. Trimming took 5 bases from V and 6 from J; bases not matched to a gene: 10. The CDR3 sequence: CASSSGQVGSNIQYF. The CDR3 DNA is TGCGCCAGCAGTTCGGGACAGGTCGGATCAAACATTCAGTACTTC.

This clone was picked up one time. This rearrangement joins TRBV4-3 to TRBJ1-1, with D uncertain. CDR3 length equals 16 residues. V lost 4 bases and J 2 bases, leaving 17 bases between the germline ends. The V gene's germline CDR1 is LGHNA and CDR2 YSLEER. The CDR3 region is CASSREQIGQNTEAFF. As DNA, the CDR3 is TGCGCCAGCAGCCGGGAGCAGATAGGCCAAAACACTGAAGCTTTCTTT.

This rearrangement joins TRBV7-9 to TRBJ2-4; D is perhaps TRBD2 (7 bases). V lost 1 base to trimming and J lost 6 bases, with 13 bases between them. Germline values: CDR1 SEHNR, CDR2 FQNEAQ (reference sequence). The CDR3 runs 15 residues. The CDR3 coding sequence is TGTGCCAGCAGCTTAGATGCGGGGGCGTTAAACATTCAGTACTTC. Protein sequence: CASSLDAGALNIQYF.

This chain links TRBV6-5 with TRBJ1-5, with TRBD1 identical over 11 bases. From germline, CDR1 is MNHEY and CDR2 SVGAGI. There are 14 residues in the CDR3. V lost 7 bases to trimming and J lost 4 bases; unmatched junction nucleotides: 3. This CDR3 reads CASTGTGGNQPQHF. In DNA, the CDR3 is TGTGCCAGCACCGGGACAGGGGGTAATCAGCCCCAGCATTTT.

The chain links TRBV7-2 to TRBJ2-3; D is perhaps TRBD2 (5 bases). V lost 2 bases and J lost 3, with 12 bases in between. The germline CDR1 and CDR2 sequences are SGHTA and FQGNSA. The CDR3 contains 15 residues. The CDR3, as DNA: TGTGCCAGCAGCTTATCTAGTCGGGGTACAGATACGCAGTATTTT. This codes for CASSLSSRGTDTQYF.

The rearrangement joins TRBV5-8 to TRBJ2-4; TRBD2 matches 8 bases. V dropped 1 base and J dropped 2; count of bases not matched to a gene: 14. Germline V gene lookup returns CDR1 SGHTS and CDR2 YDEGEE. This CDR3 is built from 19 residues. In DNA, the CDR3 is TGTGCCAGCAGCTTGTTTCGAGCGGGGGCCGGGGGAACCAAAAACATTCAGTACTTC. The encoded protein is CASSLFRAGAGGTKNIQYF.

The rearrangement links TRBV6-5 to TRBJ1-1; 7 bases agree with TRBD1. The CDR3 runs to 13 residues. After removal of 0 bases from V and 10 bases from J, the junction contained 5 bases not matched to a gene. Germline V CDR1 and CDR2: MNHEY, SVGAGI. CDR3 loop: CASSYSTGRVAFF. Written as DNA, the CDR3 is TGTGCCAGCAGTTACTCGACAGGGCGGGTAGCTTTCTTT.

The J gene is TRBJ2-3, the V gene TRBV4-1; TRBD2 matches at 11 bases. CDR3 length: 17 residues. V dropped 3 bases and J dropped 0; count of bases not matched to a gene: 5. The germline V gene has CDR1 MGHRA and CDR2 YSYEKL. The CDR3 protein is CASSQVLAGVSTDTQYF. The CDR3, as DNA: TGCGCCAGCAGCCAGGTACTAGCGGGAGTGAGCACAGATACGCAGTATTTT.

This chain connects TRBV4-1 to TRBJ1-3; TRBD1 agrees at 11 bases. Germline-derived CDR1 and CDR2 are MGHRA and YSYEKL. The J segment lost 4 bases and the V segment lost 3 bases, leaving 5 bases of the junction unmatched. The CDR3 runs 16 residues. DNA of the CDR3: TGCGCCAGCAGCCACGGACAGGGGGCGCGAGGAAACACCATATATTTT. This translates into CASSHGQGARGNTIYF.

V usage is TRBV5-1 and J usage is TRBJ2-1, with D possibly being TRBD1 (6 bases). Germline-derived CDR1 and CDR2 are SGHRS and YFSETQ. Trimming took off 2 bases at V and 3 bases at J, with 18 bases between the two ends. CDR3 length: 17 amino acids. Here the CDR3 DNA reads TGCGCCAGCAGCTTTCGAGGGGGTTGGGGAGACTACAATGAGCAGTTCTTC. Its protein is CASSFRGGWGDYNEQFF.

The rearrangement joins TRBV28 to TRBJ1-1, with 8 positions matching TRBD1. Germline CDR1 is MDHEN and CDR2 is SYDVKM. Trimming at V came to 7 bases and at J to 2 bases, leaving 6 bases not matched to a gene. The CDR3 loop spans 14 amino acids. CDR3 sequence reads: CASTKGQGNTEAFF. The CDR3 DNA follows: TGTGCCAGCACCAAAGGACAGGGAAACACTGAAGCTTTCTTT.